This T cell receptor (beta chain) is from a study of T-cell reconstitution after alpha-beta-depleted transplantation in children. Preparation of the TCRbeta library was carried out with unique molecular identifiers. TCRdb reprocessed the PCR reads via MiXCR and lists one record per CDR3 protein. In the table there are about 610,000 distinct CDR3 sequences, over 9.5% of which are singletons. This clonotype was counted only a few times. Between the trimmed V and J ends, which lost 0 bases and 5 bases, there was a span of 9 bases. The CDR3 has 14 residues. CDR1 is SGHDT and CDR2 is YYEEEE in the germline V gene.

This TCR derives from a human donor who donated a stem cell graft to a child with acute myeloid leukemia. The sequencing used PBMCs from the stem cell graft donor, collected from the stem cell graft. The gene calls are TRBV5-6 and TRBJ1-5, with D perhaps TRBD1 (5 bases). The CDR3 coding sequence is TGTGCCAGCAGCTTGGCAGCAGGGTATCAGCCCCAGCATTTT. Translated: CASSLAAGYQPQHF. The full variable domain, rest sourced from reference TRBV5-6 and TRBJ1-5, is DAGVTQSPTHLIKTRGQQVTLRCSPKSGHDTVSWYQQALGQGPQFIFQYYEEEERQRGNFPDRFSGHQFPNYSSELNVNALLLGDSALYLCASSLAAGYQPQHFGDGTRLSIL.